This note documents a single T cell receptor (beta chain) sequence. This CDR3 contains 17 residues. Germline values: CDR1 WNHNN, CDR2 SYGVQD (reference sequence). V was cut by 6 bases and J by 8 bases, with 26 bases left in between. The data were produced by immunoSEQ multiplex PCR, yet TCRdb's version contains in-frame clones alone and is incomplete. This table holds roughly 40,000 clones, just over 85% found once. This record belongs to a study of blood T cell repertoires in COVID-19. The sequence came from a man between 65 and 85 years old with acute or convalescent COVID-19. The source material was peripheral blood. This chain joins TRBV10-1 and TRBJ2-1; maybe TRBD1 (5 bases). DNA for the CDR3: TGCGCCAGCAGCCCAATCCAGGGTCAGGGTCCAAGGGATGAGCAGTTCTTC. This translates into CASSPIQGQGPRDEQFF.